The T cell receptor beta chain under discussion was sequenced for a study of shared clonotypes between healthy human individuals. Study conclusions and caveats: Sorted-subset sequencing, rarefaction showed, was incomplete despite large depth. Shared across a handful of donors were around 5% of the naive CD4 clonotypes. Richness estimates generally favored naive over memory subsets.

Profiling relied on immunoSEQ multiplex PCR, and the TCRdb table lists in-frame clones only, not all of them. In the table there are about 700,000 clones, under 80% of which are singletons. This CDR3 has 14 amino acids. Germline assignment: CDR1 SGDLS and CDR2 YYNGEE. Trimming left V 2 bases short and J 3 bases short, with 11 bases between. Note on this clone: Its target is not known.

This receptor was identified in a woman aged 25 to 39 in good health. The sequencing sample was made of memory CD4+ T cells sorted from blood. Subset denoted: CD45RA-negative fraction. V is TRBV9 and J is TRBJ1-1; D is unclear. This CDR3 reads CASSVSGLDTEAFF. The CDR3 DNA reads as TGTGCCAGCAGCGTTTCTGGGTTGGACACTGAAGCTTTCTTT.